This record covers a single T cell receptor beta chain. Its antigen remains unidentified. Nothing much larger sits one base from this clone, and base qualities are not available. The entry originates in a study of radiotherapy plus CTLA-4 blockade in lung cancer (dated by TCRdb to 2016 to 2018). Context from the whole study: Objective responses were observed in approximately 19% of enrolled patients, and disease control was achieved in less than 35%.

Focal radiation therapy combined with CTLA-4 blockade (ipilimumab) was tested in patients with chemo-refractory metastatic non-small-cell lung cancer. The library was built by means of the immunoSEQ multiplex PCR assay. TCRdb's version of the immuneACCESS table is confined to in-frame rearrangements and falls short of the full clone set. An unresolved V gene accounts for under half of the shortfall where checked; the remainder is of unknown origin. This sample lists tens of thousands of clones; 70% to 90% were detected once. The ten biggest clones cover approximately 22% of the sample. General findings and caveats noted by the study authors: Increased serum interferon-beta after radiation, together with early dynamic changes in blood T cell clones, were reported to be the strongest predictors of response. After treatment with radiotherapy and ipilimumab, TCR clones that originated in tumors expanded in peripheral blood.

Per the germline V gene, SGHTA is the CDR1 and FQGNSA is the CDR2. Inclusive of the bounding cysteine and phenylalanine, the CDR3 is 15 residues long. Only the CDR3 portion is preserved as DNA: 45 bases, with reading frame beginning at the first base. Trimming at the junction amounts to 0 bases on V and 1 base on J, and the germline ends lie 10 bases apart. This specimen was peripheral blood, taken from a patient treated with radiotherapy plus ipilimumab. The chain joins TRBV7-2 to TRBJ2-7; the D gene is perhaps TRBD2, on 5 matching bases. This receptor was obtained from a human donor with non-small cell lung cancer whose response to radiotherapy plus ipilimumab could not be evaluated. In nucleotide form, the sequence is TGTGCCAGCAGCTTAGCCCCCACTAGGTCCTACGAGCAGTACTTC. This yields the protein CASSLAPTRSYEQYF.